What follows is one T cell receptor (beta chain) and its context. There is no known antigen for this receptor. No per-base quality is available; no much larger clone lies one base away. Libraries were made using the immunoSEQ multiplex PCR assay. For TCR sequencing, RNA was extracted from every sample and reverse transcribed into cDNA to serve as template. SuperScript III was used for first-strand cDNA synthesis, primed with a 2:1 mix of oligo-dT and random hexamers. A synthetic immune receptor repertoire was used to gauge amplification bias, and whatever bias remained was removed computationally. In the original analysis: Raw reads were preprocessed to remove errors, and CDR3 was defined according to IMGT conventions as the region from the conserved cysteine to phenylalanine. Clonality was computed as 1 minus the Shannon entropy, with the entropy normalized by log2 of the number of productive unique TCRs. Whether scalp clones were CD4 or CD8 was inferred by matching scalp TCRbeta sequences against CD4 and CD8 repertoires sorted from blood. TCRdb provides this immuneACCESS table in a form limited to in-frame rearrangements. Some clones are lacking; in checked studies, under half of them reflect an unresolved V gene, and why the rest are absent is not known. That table supplies the V and J calls and clone size; D and trimming were determined from the DNA. Recorded for this sample are around 190,000 clones; 64% of them occurred a single time. The top ten clones comprise around 4% of the sample.

Taken with the paper, the label for time point translates to: around 29 days on oral tofacitinib. The intended sense of this specimen's treatment or condition label: oral pan-JAK inhibitor, 5-10 mg twice daily. Lesional scalp punch biopsies and peripheral blood were obtained from alopecia areata patients. PBMCs were separated by density centrifugation and stained for CD3, CD4 and CD8, after which CD4+ and CD8+ T cells were sorted on a FACSAria. The sample is drawn from a study of CD8+ T cells in alopecia areata listed by TCRdb under 2018. General notes on the study: Treated patients were enrolled in an open-label pilot trial of oral tofacitinib at 5 to 10 mg twice daily for moderate-to-severe alopecia areata. Clonality in the scalp was compared among normal scalp (n=4), patchy alopecia areata scalp (n=8), and alopecia totalis/universalis scalp (n=8). RNA was obtained with the PAXgene miRNA kit for fixed scalp, the miRNeasy kit for PBMCs, and the RNeasy kit for mouse skin. TCRbeta CDR3 regions were amplified by immunoSEQ multiplex PCR using 35 Vbeta forward and 13 Jbeta reverse primers. Patients on tofacitinib were biopsied at baseline and after 4 and 24 weeks of treatment, and several of the patients also had a later scalp biopsy. In treated patients, disease severity was measured using the SALT score, which gives the percentage of scalp surface area affected. On the human side, TCRbeta sequencing was run on scalp tissue and on sorted CD4+ and CD8+ peripheral blood T cells from healthy controls and from alopecia areata patients with either patchy or totalis/universalis disease. Patients stayed on tofacitinib for 6 to 18 months and then had 6 months of follow-up off drug so that delayed response and recurrence could be assessed. In both human patients and the C3H/HeJ mouse model, the study applied high-throughput TCRbeta sequencing to look at T cell clonal expansion in alopecia areata.

What the research found in general, with its limitations: Because the treated cohort was small and included a single nonresponder, larger studies are needed to assess links between baseline CD8+ expansion and response. Compared with normal scalp, lesional scalp, particularly in alopecia totalis/universalis, had higher clonality and more expanded CD8+ clones, which suggests antigenic drive. Scalp clonality and the number of expanded CD8+ clones among the top 100 scalp clones were significantly decreased by tofacitinib. Scalp TCR repertoire analysis is complicated because resident alphabeta T cells in normal human skin are also sequenced, whereas mouse skin is dominated by gammadelta T cells. Compared with mice, TCR sequences shared between patients were less clear, possibly partly because of HLA diversity across the patient population. During tofacitinib treatment, many expanded lesional clones stuck around in both scalp and blood, and this persistence may partly explain why relapse happens after treatment is stopped.

Trimming removed 4 bases from V and 12 bases from J, leaving 21 bases between the germline ends. CDR1 and CDR2, per the germline V gene, are LGHNA and YSLEER. From its cysteine to its phenylalanine, the CDR3 spans 15 amino acids. The read is trimmed to its CDR3 DNA, 45 bases read in frame from base 1. The chain uses TRBV4-3 and TRBJ1-4; 6 matching bases give a weak D call of TRBD1. This specimen was CD4+ T cells sorted from blood, taken at week 4, from a patient treated with tofacitinib. The clonotype was recovered from a human donor with alopecia areata. CDR3 reads: CASSPRGGGDVELFF. The DNA sequence is as follows: TGCGCCAGCAGCCCCCGAGGGGGGGGCGACGTGGAACTGTTTTTT.